This T cell receptor beta chain was captured in a study of post-analysis software for immune sequencing data. Study-wide results and caveats: Normalized Chao1 diversity was significantly lower in multiple sclerosis patients than in controls. Comparison of patients with controls showed five TRBV segments more frequent in patients, TRBV5-6, TRBV5-1 and TRBV20-1 among them.

CDR1 is SEHNR and CDR2 is FQNEAQ in the germline V gene (reference sequence). This CDR3 comprises 15 residues. Each TCR beta cDNA library carried unique molecular identifiers. TCRdb itself ran the PCR reads through MiXCR, one entry per CDR3 protein. The sample includes roughly 800,000 distinct CDR3 sequences, more than 45% of them seen just once. Details on this clonotype: The antigen remains unidentified.

This receptor was obtained from a girl aged 10-17 years with multiple sclerosis. V usage is TRBV7-9 and J usage is TRBJ2-1; a weak D match, TRBD2 (6 bases). The J call may be in error: the DNA end matches TRBJ2-7 better. Sequencing input: blood. The DNA of the CDR3 is TGTGCCAGCAGCTTATGGAGGGGCCCCTACAATGAGCAGTACTTC. This codes for CASSLWRGPYNEQYF.